This T cell receptor (beta chain) was sequenced during a study of beta chain features in type 1 diabetes (dated by TCRdb to 2017 to 2018). A note on the overall study: Mean age, gender distribution, total cell number and subset yield were not different between patients and healthy donors. A total of about 110,000,000 sorted cells were examined across all samples, and a strong correlation was observed between cell number per subset and RNA yield. Regulatory and stem cell-like memory subsets were obtained from only 8 patients and about 8 healthy donors, while naive and central memory subsets were obtained from all 30 or so donors. The study compared the TCRB repertoires of sorted circulating CD4+ T cell subsets in recently diagnosed type 1 diabetes patients with those in matched healthy donors. The paper's findings and limits, for the study overall: In all four CD4+ subsets, TCRB CDR3 length was moderately but significantly shorter in type 1 diabetes patients. Because the HLA sub-analyses included only small numbers of individuals, any influence of HLA type on TCRB rearrangement was left unresolved. At VDJ recombination sites, patients with type 1 diabetes made fewer insertions and deleted more nucleotides, a pattern implying thymic rearrangement abnormalities. Shorter templates might be favored by PCR, yet because patient and control samples were amplified and corrected together, any such skew would affect both groups equally. Naive, central memory and regulatory TCRB repertoires appeared more similar among patients than among healthy donors. Because cDNA rather than genomic DNA was sequenced, highly expressing activated cells could have been over-represented, although no difference in activation and CD3 levels was found between groups.

Each donor gave one peripheral blood draw, averaging roughly 0.11 L, which was collected into heparinised tubes. Naive, central memory, regulatory and stem cell-like memory CD4+ T cells were sorted on a BD FACSAria II using a panel including CD45RO, CCR7, CD25, CD127, CD95 and CD27. Purity was above 95% for every sorted population. PBMCs were isolated immediately by Lymphoprep density gradient centrifugation and stained directly without culture. Samples were stained and sorted in pairs, with one healthy donor and one patient per experiment, so that batch effects were minimized. This clone was detected a few times. The clone's antigen remains unknown. No base quality information exists; no much larger clone differs at one position. V and J are truncated by 4 bases and 7 bases respectively, leaving an intervening sequence of 14 bases. There are 13 amino acids in the CDR3, from cysteine to phenylalanine inclusive. The only DNA kept is the CDR3, 39 bases in frame from the first base. The germline V gene sets CDR1 to SGDLS and CDR2 to YYNGEE.

The High Capacity cDNA Reverse Transcription Kit was used to reverse transcribe all of the isolated RNA, meaning that expressed TCRB transcripts were what got sequenced. Deep immunoSEQ sequencing was performed on naive, central memory and regulatory T cell samples, with an average of approximately 4 million total reads per sample. After sorted cells were lysed in RLT buffer, RNA was extracted with DNase-treated RNeasy Micro or Mini kits, with the choice depending on cell number. To prevent cross-contamination, every cell subset was processed on its own, while patient and healthy donor samples were processed together. The immunoSEQ multiplex PCR was used to amplify TCRB sequences from cDNA, generating 87-bp fragments that spanned the CDR3 region. The amplicons were sequenced using the Illumina HiSeq platform. As for how the authors treated the data: Synthetic template baselines were used to correct PCR bias computationally, reads within Hamming distance 2 were collapsed together, and singletons that could not be merged were discarded. By aligning reads against IMGT, V, D and J genes, CDR3 length, and insertions or deletions at six rearrangement sites were assigned. Within each subset, clonotype counts were normalized to sorted cell number, and only after that were true diversity and Gini coefficients computed with the tcR R package. Repertoire sharing was quantified using the overlap coefficient calculated on TCRB nucleotide sequences. In its TCRdb copy, this immuneACCESS table keeps in-frame sequences only and misses some clones. Where compared with another copy, unresolved V genes explain less than half of these, and the others have no known cause. V and J calls and clone size are copied from that table; D and trimming were computed from the DNA. This sample comprises 300,000 or so clones, roughly 8.8% of them detected only once. About 1% of the sample is in the top ten clones.

Sequenced material: central memory CD4+ T cells from blood. This TCR was recovered from a man aged 30-40 years with type 1 diabetes. Recombination linked TRBV9 to TRBJ1-1, with TRBD1 perhaps the D gene, on 5 matching bases. The base sequence is TGTGCCAGCAGCAGATCAAGGGGAGGTGAAGCTTTCTTT. Translated, this gives CASSRSRGGEAFF.